What follows are 24 T cell receptor beta chains derived from one specimen sequenced in a study of T cell repertoires in cytomegalovirus infection. No antigen is known for these receptors. MiXCR was run by TCRdb on the reads, yielding one entry per CDR3 protein. This sample has over 250,000 distinct CDR3 sequences, with around 20% found just once. Sequenced here: cultured PBMCs, sampled from culture after CMV antigen stimulation. These receptors were taken from a human donor in good health (CMV status not recorded). Some clones in this sample may be carry-over from other donors' samples.

This clonotype was seen a handful of times. V and J are TRBV5-6 and TRBJ1-6; a possible D gene is TRBD1 (5 bases). The CDR3 is made up of 18 amino acids. The germline gives CDR1 SGHDT, CDR2 YYEEEE. Trimming pared 5 bases from V and 7 bases from J, leaving 25 bases between. This chain's CDR3 is CASSQQDPPGRGNSPLHF. Written as DNA, the CDR3 is TGTGCCAGCAGTCAACAAGACCCGCCGGGACGGGGGAATTCACCCCTCCACTTT.

This chain uses TRBV18 with TRBJ2-7, with a weak D call TRBD2 (5 bases). This CDR3 has 13 residues. Germline V gene sequence: CDR1 KGHSH, CDR2 LQKENI. V was pared by 1 base and J by 7 bases, with 11 bases between. CDR3 protein: CASSPLEGREQYV. The CDR3 bases are TGTGCCAGCTCACCACTGGAAGGGAGAGAGCAGTACGTC.

The table lists this clonotype with many counts. This chain connects TRBV28 to TRBJ2-3; tentatively, D is TRBD2 (5 bases). With 5 bases removed from V and 4 bases from J, the gap between germline ends came to 13 bases. The CDR3 spans 14 residues. CDR1 is MDHEN and CDR2 is SYDVKM in the germline V gene. CDR3 loop: CASSQEGLADTQYF. As DNA, the CDR3 is TGTGCCAGCAGTCAAGAGGGCCTTGCAGATACGCAGTATTTT. The variable domain in full, with the rest retrieved from reference TRBV28 and TRBJ2-3, is DVKVTQSSRYLVKRTGEKVFLECVQDMDHENMFWYRQDPGLGLRLIYFSYDVKMKEKGDIPEGYSVSREKKERFSLILESASTNQTSMYLCASSQEGLADTQYFGPGTRLTVL.

The chain couples TRBV19 to TRBJ1-2; tentatively, D is TRBD1 (5 bases). V was clipped by 4 bases and J by 4 bases, with 7 bases between them. Germline V gives CDR1 LNHDA, CDR2 SQIVND (reference sequence). The CDR3 consists of 12 residues. The CDR3, as DNA: TGTGCCAGTAGTACTGACAGCTATGGCTACACCTTC. Its translation is CASSTDSYGYTF.

In its sample, this clonotype was seen a few times. The gene calls are TRBV6-2 or TRBV6-3 and TRBJ2-1; D may match TRBD1 or TRBD2 (6 bases each). The CDR3 loop spans 17 amino acids. Per the germline V gene, CDR1 is MNHEY and CDR2 is SVGEGT. V was pared by 2 bases and J by 3 bases, with 17 bases between. The CDR3 here is CASSYKGGKNYYNEQFF. The CDR3 nucleotides are TGTGCCAGCAGTTACAAGGGGGGAAAAAATTACTACAATGAGCAGTTCTTC.

This clonotype was picked up a small number of times. The gene calls are TRBV7-2 and TRBJ1-3; weak D call: TRBD1 (5 bases). CDR3 length equals 15 residues. The germline V gene encodes CDR1 SGHTA and CDR2 FQGNSA. V was pared by 5 bases and J by 0 bases, with 11 bases between. The CDR3 bases are TGTGCCAGCAGCCAAGACAGTCGCTCTGGAAACACCATATATTTT. Protein sequence: CASSQDSRSGNTIYF. The full variable domain, completed using reference TRBV7-2 and TRBJ1-3, is GAGVSQSPSNKVTEKGKDVELRCDPISGHTALYWYRQSLGQGLEFLIYFQGNSAPDKSGLPSDRFSAERTGGSVSTLTIQRTQQEDSAVYLCASSQDSRSGNTIYFGEGSWLTVV.

The V call is TRBV4-2, the J call TRBJ1-1; 10 bases are shared with TRBD1. Germline loops: CDR1 LGHNA, CDR2 YNFKEQ. After removal of 3 bases from V and 3 bases from J, the junction contained 7 bases not matched to a gene. The CDR3 sequence is 16 residues long. The CDR3 sequence: CASSQETGGSYTEAFF. The DNA for the CDR3 is TGTGCCAGCAGCCAGGAGACAGGGGGCTCTTACACTGAAGCTTTCTTT.

This clonotype occurred a few times. This sequence joins TRBV12-3 or TRBV12-4 and TRBJ2-7; TRBD2 is a possible D gene (5 bases). The CDR3 is 16 residues long. With 6 bases removed from V and 1 base from J, the gap between germline ends came to 19 bases. The CDR3 bases are TGTGCCAGCAGCGAGGGTTCGTTGACAAATTCCTACGAGCAGTACGTC. It is translated as CASSEGSLTNSYEQYV.

This sequence joins TRBV7-2 and TRBJ2-7; 7 nucleotides match TRBD2. Germline CDR1 and CDR2: SGHTA and FQGNSA. V trimming: 2 bases; J trimming: 1 base; junction bases outside the gene matches: 8. The length of the CDR3 is 16 residues. This CDR3 reads CASSLLGRALSYEQYF. In nucleotides, the CDR3 is TGTGCCAGCAGCTTACTGGGGAGGGCCTTGTCCTACGAGCAGTACTTC.

In this sample, this clonotype turned up many times. The chain links TRBV7-2 to TRBJ2-5, with 11 bases that match TRBD2. V gave up 1 base and J gave up 7 bases; unmatched junction bases: 8. The CDR3 consists of 16 residues. Germline-derived CDR1 and CDR2 are SGHTA and FQGNSA. CDR3 protein: CASSLEELAGAGTQYF. The CDR3 DNA follows: TGTGCCAGCAGCTTAGAGGAACTAGCGGGAGCGGGGACCCAGTACTTC.

This clonotype has ten or more counts. The V call is TRBV7-2, the J call TRBJ1-2, with 7 bases matching TRBD1. The CDR3 spans 16 residues. Germline V CDR1 and CDR2: SGHTA, FQGNSA. With 2 bases clipped from V and 3 bases from J, the junction kept 9 bases outside the gene matches. CDR3 nucleotides: TGTGCCAGCAGCTTAAGGCGGCAGGGGGGCGACTATGGCTACACCTTC. It codes for CASSLRRQGGDYGYTF. The variable domain in full, completed from reference TRBV7-2 and TRBJ1-2, reads GAGVSQSPSNKVTEKGKDVELRCDPISGHTALYWYRQSLGQGLEFLIYFQGNSAPDKSGLPSDRFSAERTGGSVSTLTIQRTQQEDSAVYLCASSLRRQGGDYGYTFGSGTRLTVV.

This clonotype was seen more than once but under ten times. The chain couples TRBV7-3 to TRBJ2-2; 8 nucleotides match TRBD1. J gave up 4 bases and V 1 base, and 8 bases lay outside the gene matches. In germline, CDR1 is SGHTA, CDR2 FQGTGA. The CDR3 spans 17 residues. The CDR3 spells CASSLMGTGLLTGELFF. CDR3 bases: TGTGCCAGCAGCTTAATGGGGACAGGACTACTCACCGGGGAGCTGTTTTTT.

The V and J genes are TRBV5-4 and TRBJ2-5, with TRBD2 matching 7 bases. V shed 0 bases and J 2 bases; nucleotides not matched to a gene: 4. Germline CDR1 reads SGHNT; CDR2 reads YYREEE (reference sequence). The CDR3 runs to 15 residues. CDR3 protein: CASSLGGGRQETQYF. In nucleotides, the CDR3 is TGTGCCAGCAGCTTGGGGGGGGGTCGTCAAGAGACCCAGTACTTC.

This clonotype was recorded at least ten times. The gene calls are TRBV7-8 and TRBJ2-5; tentatively, D is TRBD2 (5 bases). Trimming removed 0 bases from V and 4 bases from J, with 15 bases in between. Germline V lookup: CDR1 SGHVS, CDR2 FQNEAQ. The CDR3 has 16 amino acids. The CDR3 here is CASSLARTPGRETQYF. In DNA form, the CDR3 reads TGTGCCAGCAGCTTAGCGCGGACTCCTGGGAGAGAGACCCAGTACTTC.

V gene TRBV29-1 combines with J gene TRBJ2-1; 11 bases line up with TRBD2. CDR3 length: 13 amino acids. J was trimmed by 15 bases and V by 1 base; bases with no gene match: 8. CDR1 is SQVTM and CDR2 is ANQGSEA in the germline V gene. This chain's CDR3 is CSVEGATSGSRFF. The CDR3 DNA sequence: TGCAGCGTTGAAGGAGCAACTAGCGGGAGTAGGTTCTTC.

The gene calls are TRBV11-3 and TRBJ2-1, with TRBD1 as a possible D gene (6 bases). This CDR3 is built from 16 residues. Germline CDR1 is SGHNT and CDR2 is YENEEA. Trimming took 5 bases from V and 5 from J, leaving 19 bases between them. The CDR3 DNA sequence: TGTGCCAGCAGCCTCTGGGACAATAGAGTTGACAATGAGCAGTTCTTC. Its protein is CASSLWDNRVDNEQFF.

This clonotype was detected only a few times. The chain carries TRBV25-1 and TRBJ1-4; 8 bases fit TRBD1. The CDR3 extends over 14 amino acids. Trimming removed 4 bases from V and 8 bases from J; junction bases left unmatched: 6. CDR1 MGHDK and CDR2 SYGVNS come from the germline V gene. The DNA of the CDR3 is TGTGCCAGCAGTGCCGGACAGGGTTGGGAAAAACTGTTTTTT. It encodes CASSAGQGWEKLFF.

The rearrangement uses TRBV6-5 and TRBJ1-1; the D is unclear. The V end lost 0 bases, the J end lost 10 bases, and 6 bases lay between the germline ends. The germline gives CDR1 MNHEY, CDR2 SVGAGI. The CDR3 runs 11 residues. The CDR3 here is CASSYSGRAFF. Written as DNA, the CDR3 is TGTGCCAGCAGTTACTCAGGTAGAGCTTTCTTT.

This clonotype was seen a handful of times. The chain is built from TRBV19 and TRBJ1-5, with D possibly TRBD1 on 6 matching bases. Germline V gene lookup returns CDR1 LNHDA and CDR2 SQIVND (reference sequence). The germline V and J ends were trimmed by 5 bases and 6 bases, with 26 bases remaining between them. The CDR3 is 18 amino acids. The CDR3 region has the DNA TGTGCCAGTAGTGGTAGGGGGAGGTTGGGAGGGTCGGGTCAGCCCCAGCATTTT. As protein: CASSGRGRLGGSGQPQHF.

This chain links TRBV12-3 or TRBV12-4 with TRBJ2-1; D is perhaps TRBD2 (6 bases). V lost 4 bases and J 16 bases, leaving 17 bases between the germline ends. The CDR3 has 12 amino acids. CDR3 protein: CASSSLAGPYFF. CDR3 nucleotide sequence: TGTGCCAGCAGTTCCCTTGCGGGACCCTATTTCTTC.

At least ten counts were recorded for this clonotype. The rearrangement joins TRBV20-1 to TRBJ2-7; D is uncertain. V was shortened by 3 bases and J by 6 bases, with 15 bases between the two germline ends. Germline V gives CDR1 DFQATT, CDR2 SNEGSKA (reference sequence). This CDR3 has 13 amino acids. The CDR3 nucleotides read TGCAGTGCTAGTTTACCAGTCCTGTCCGAGCAGTACTTC. It codes for CSASLPVLSEQYF.

This clonotype occurred many times. This chain links TRBV27 with TRBJ2-1, with D possibly TRBD2 on 6 matching bases. Per germline, CDR1 MNHEY and CDR2 SMNVEV (reference sequence). This CDR3 comprises 15 residues. Trimming left V 5 bases short and J 10 bases short, with 21 bases between. CDR3 bases: TGTGCCAGCAGTACCCTAGCGAGAAGACACGAGGAGCAGTTCTTC. This translates into CASSTLARRHEEQFF.

This clonotype was detected a few times. The chain uses TRBV4-3 and TRBJ2-2; D remains ambiguous. The germline V and J ends were trimmed by 0 bases and 7 bases, with 21 bases remaining between them. This CDR3 comprises 18 residues. Germline CDR1 and CDR2: LGHNA and YSLEER. The CDR3 sequence is CASSQEIPGRRDSGELFF. CDR3 in DNA: TGCGCCAGCAGCCAAGAAATTCCTGGACGAAGGGATAGCGGGGAGCTGTTTTTT.

A single count supports this clonotype. The CDR3 spells CSVERGNQPQHF. The CDR3 DNA is TGCAGCGTTGAAAGGGGGAATCAGCCCCAGCATTTT. The chain joins TRBV29-1 to TRBJ1-5, with D perhaps matching TRBD1 (6 bases). CDR1 is SQVTM and CDR2 is ANQGSEA in the germline V gene. The CDR3 runs 12 residues. Trimming shortened V by 2 bases and J by 4 bases, and 6 bases separated the two germline ends.